A single sample gave rise to the 26 T cell receptor beta chains below, sequenced in a study of blood T cells in healthy people across ages. The second PCR ran about 6 to 12 cycles with a sample-barcoded 5' primer and J-beta primers. In TCRdb, the 5' RACE reads were re-called with MiXCR into one record per CDR3 protein. Of roughly 800,000 distinct CDR3 sequences detected, about three fifths appear once; the ten largest clones hold about 20%. The specimen sequenced was blood. These receptors originate from a young man in good health.

The V and J genes are TRBV25-1 and TRBJ2-3; D ambiguous. Trimming took 0 bases from V and 3 from J, leaving 7 bases between them. The V gene's germline CDR1 is MGHDK and CDR2 SYGVNS. CDR3 length: 14 amino acids. CDR3 nucleotides: TGTGCCAGCAGTGAATATGGGGAAACAGATACGCAGTATTTT. It is translated as CASSEYGETDTQYF.

The chain couples TRBV7-3 to TRBJ2-1; 9 bases fit TRBD2. Trimming at V came to 2 bases and at J to 0 bases, leaving 11 bases not matched to a gene. Germline-derived CDR1 and CDR2 are SGHTA and FQGTGA. The CDR3 consists of 19 residues. CDR3 protein: CASSLAGGPLGSSYNEQFF. The CDR3 coding sequence is TGTGCCAGCAGCTTAGCGGGAGGGCCCCTGGGCTCCTCCTACAATGAGCAGTTCTTC.

The rearrangement links TRBV6-6 to TRBJ1-2; no clear D. Germline CDR1 reads MNHNY; CDR2 reads SVGAGI (reference sequence). CDR3 size: 13 residues. V was clipped by 6 bases and J by 5 bases, with 13 bases between them. The CDR3: CASSLEQEYGYTF. CDR3 bases: TGTGCCAGCAGCCTGGAACAAGAGTATGGCTACACCTTC.

The rearrangement joins TRBV7-9 to TRBJ2-1, with 8 bases identical to TRBD2. The V gene's germline CDR1 is SEHNR and CDR2 FQNEAQ (reference sequence). This CDR3 comprises 15 residues. With V trimmed by 4 bases and J by 8 bases, 10 bases remained unmatched. Written as DNA, the CDR3 is TGTGCCAGCAGCTCAAAAGCGGGAGTCGGGGATGAGCAGTTCTTC. Its translation is CASSSKAGVGDEQFF.

Only one count was recorded for this clonotype. This rearrangement joins TRBV3-1 to TRBJ1-1, with D possibly being TRBD1 (5 bases). V lost 0 bases and J 3 bases, leaving 14 bases between the germline ends. This CDR3 spans 16 amino acids. Per germline, CDR1 LGHDT and CDR2 YNNKEL (reference sequence). CDR3 protein: CASSQEQVYRDTEAFF. The CDR3 nucleotides read TGTGCCAGCAGCCAAGAACAGGTTTATCGCGACACTGAAGCTTTCTTT.

The chain carries TRBV27 and TRBJ1-1; D unresolved. Deletions cut 4 bases from V and 3 bases from J, with 18 bases between. The CDR3 covers 16 residues. Per the germline V gene, CDR1 is MNHEY and CDR2 is SMNVEV (reference sequence). In nucleotides, the CDR3 is TGTGCCAGCAGTTGGGGTGTGGCAGAAGGACACACTGAAGCTTTCTTT. The encoded protein is CASSWGVAEGHTEAFF.

The chain combines TRBV2 with TRBJ2-1; 7 bases are a match to TRBD1. V lost 8 bases to trimming and J lost 2 bases; unmatched junction nucleotides: 9. Germline assignment: CDR1 SNHLY and CDR2 FYNNEI. This CDR3 contains 15 residues. CDR3 coding DNA: TGTGCCAGCCCCGCCGGGACAGAAACCTACAATGAGCAGTTCTTC. It codes for CASPAGTETYNEQFF.

V gene TRBV25-1 combines with J gene TRBJ1-2; 9 nucleotides agree with TRBD1. The J segment lost 8 bases and the V segment lost 6 bases, leaving 13 bases of the junction unmatched. Germline V gives CDR1 MGHDK, CDR2 SYGVNS. CDR3 length: 15 amino acids. The CDR3 sequence is CASSRSGTGIQGYTF. CDR3 coding DNA: TGTGCCAGCAGCCGGTCCGGGACAGGGATCCAGGGCTACACCTTC.

This clonotype has only a few counts. This chain uses TRBV29-1 with TRBJ2-7; D perhaps matches TRBD1 (5 bases). CDR3 size: 13 residues. V lost 3 bases, J lost 3 bases, and 12 bases lay in between. Germline CDR1 and CDR2: SQVTM and ANQGSEA. This CDR3 is CSVEVGQSYEQYF. The DNA for the CDR3 is TGCAGCGTTGAGGTGGGGCAAAGCTACGAGCAGTACTTC.

In this sample, this clonotype turned up once. The chain recombines TRBV25-1 with TRBJ1-1; D is ambiguous. The CDR3 has 15 residues. V was clipped by 3 bases and J by 2 bases, with 13 bases between them. Germline assignment: CDR1 MGHDK and CDR2 SYGVNS. CDR3 loop: CASSDYGRGNTEAFF. Here the CDR3 DNA reads TGTGCCAGCAGTGATTACGGGCGGGGAAACACTGAAGCTTTCTTT.

This clonotype was seen more than once but under ten times. V usage is TRBV7-6 and J usage is TRBJ2-3; D is uncertain. CDR3 size: 15 residues. With 3 bases removed from V and 1 base from J, the gap between germline ends came to 11 bases. Germline V gene data show CDR1 as SGHVS and CDR2 as FNYEAQ. The CDR3 sequence is CASSFFEGRTDTQYF. In nucleotides, the CDR3 is TGTGCCAGCAGCTTTTTTGAAGGTCGCACAGATACGCAGTATTTT.

This chain uses TRBV28 with TRBJ2-7; weak D call: TRBD1 (5 bases). Germline CDR1 MDHEN, CDR2 SYDVKM. V gave up 2 bases and J gave up 7 bases, with 15 bases separating them. This CDR3 comprises 14 residues. CDR3 coding DNA: TGTGCCAGCAGTTTACTGTATCAGGGATGGGAGCAGTACTTC. It yields the protein CASSLLYQGWEQYF.

The chain couples TRBV7-2 to TRBJ1-5; D gene ambiguous. The CDR3 is made up of 13 amino acids. V was pared by 4 bases and J by 7 bases, with 11 bases between. CDR1 and CDR2 from the germline V gene are SGHTA and FQGNSA. CDR3 residues: CASSYQLGQPQHF. The CDR3 DNA sequence: TGTGCCAGCAGCTATCAGTTGGGGCAGCCCCAGCATTTT.

Here the CDR3 DNA reads TGTGCCAGCAGCACGGACAGAGGATACTACGAGCAGTACTTC. Residues: CASSTDRGYYEQYF. This sequence joins TRBV3-1 and TRBJ2-7, with TRBD1 as a possible D gene (6 bases). This CDR3 has 14 residues. V was clipped by 5 bases and J by 3 bases, with 14 bases between them. Germline-derived CDR1 and CDR2 are LGHDT and YNNKEL (reference sequence).

In this sample, this clonotype turned up a few times. The chain links TRBV5-1 to TRBJ2-5; possibly TRBD2 for D (5 bases). With 0 bases removed from V and 0 bases from J, the gap between germline ends came to 9 bases. Germline V gene lookup returns CDR1 SGHRS and CDR2 YFSETQ. CDR3 length equals 15 residues. CDR3 DNA: TGCGCCAGCAGCTTGGAGGGAGTGTACCAAGAGACCCAGTACTTC. Translated, it gives CASSLEGVYQETQYF.

This chain's CDR3 is CASSPQFSGSPYEQYF. The CDR3 region has the DNA TGTGCCAGCAGCCCCCAGTTTAGCGGGAGCCCCTACGAGCAGTACTTC. The chain is built from TRBV7-2 and TRBJ2-7; 9 nucleotides align to TRBD2. The J segment lost 2 bases and the V segment lost 5 bases, leaving 10 bases of the junction unmatched. This CDR3 is built from 16 residues. The V gene's germline CDR1 is SGHTA and CDR2 FQGNSA.

The chain combines TRBV20-1 with TRBJ2-1; 10 nucleotides agree with TRBD2. Germline loops: CDR1 DFQATT, CDR2 SNEGSKA (reference sequence). With 5 bases clipped from V and 7 bases from J, the junction kept 8 bases outside the gene matches. This CDR3 has 14 amino acids. CDR3 sequence reads: CSALSGRAPNEQFF. CDR3 in DNA: TGCAGTGCTCTGAGCGGGAGGGCCCCAAATGAGCAGTTCTTC.

The table lists this clonotype with a few counts. The chain links TRBV5-1 to TRBJ2-7; 10 nucleotides match TRBD2. There are 15 residues in the CDR3. V shed 4 bases, J shed 5 bases, and the junction held 9 bases outside the gene matches. Germline CDR1 reads SGHRS; CDR2 reads YFSETQ. This CDR3 is CASSDGLGTSDEQYF. The CDR3 region has the DNA TGCGCCAGCAGCGATGGACTCGGGACTAGCGACGAGCAGTACTTC.

This rearrangement joins TRBV3-1 to TRBJ2-7; TRBD1 aligns across 10 bases. CDR3 length: 16 residues. Trimming at V came to 4 bases and at J to 5 bases, leaving 11 bases not matched to a gene. Germline V gene sequence: CDR1 LGHDT, CDR2 YNNKEL (reference sequence). The CDR3 DNA follows: TGTGCCAGCAGCCGGACCTCGGGACAGGGGTCCAACGAGCAGTACTTC. Its translation: CASSRTSGQGSNEQYF.

To note about this clonotype: One junction end does not reproduce the germline sequence, and a read error may be involved. The chain employs TRBV11-1 and TRBJ2-1; weak D call: TRBD1 (6 bases). Germline assignment: CDR1 SGHAT and CDR2 FQDESV (reference sequence). The CDR3 has 17 amino acids. In nucleotides, the CDR3 is TGTGCCAGCAGCACCGACACAGGGATGCGCTCCAACAATGAGCAGTTCTTC. Translation gives CASSTDTGMRSNNEQFF.

The genes are TRBV5-1 and TRBJ2-3; no firm D call. The germline V and J ends were trimmed by 1 base and 2 bases, with 8 bases remaining between them. The CDR3 contains 14 residues. Germline V gene data show CDR1 as SGHRS and CDR2 as YFSETQ. The chain's CDR3 is CASSLTAFTDTQYF. CDR3 sequence (DNA): TGCGCCAGCAGCTTGACAGCATTCACAGATACGCAGTATTTT.

There are a few counts of this clonotype. One base away lies a much larger clone, so this may be a sequencing read error. The rearrangement links TRBV7-2 to TRBJ2-7, with 8 bases identical to TRBD1. Germline V lookup: CDR1 SGHTA, CDR2 FQGNSA. The CDR3 spans 15 residues. V dropped 5 bases and J dropped 7; count of bases not matched to a gene: 13. The CDR3 DNA is TGTGCCAGCAGCGTAGAATCAGGGGGCATAGGGGAGCAGTACTTC. This encodes CASSVESGGIGEQYF.

This rearrangement joins TRBV7-2 to TRBJ1-4; D ambiguous. Germline CDR1 SGHTA, CDR2 FQGNSA. V lost 5 bases and J lost 4, with 8 bases in between. The CDR3 spans 13 residues. CDR3: CASSLMVNEKLFF. The CDR3 region has the DNA TGTGCCAGCAGCCTTATGGTTAATGAAAAACTGTTTTTT.

The rearrangement uses TRBV7-2 and TRBJ1-1; no definite D call. The length of the CDR3 is 13 residues. V was trimmed by 5 bases and J by 5 bases, leaving 12 bases between them. Germline V CDR1 and CDR2: SGHTA, FQGNSA. CDR3: CASSVRPDTEAFF. The CDR3 DNA reads as TGTGCCAGCAGCGTTCGTCCAGATACTGAAGCTTTCTTT.

A few counts support this clonotype. The rearrangement joins TRBV7-9 to TRBJ2-7, with TRBD1 identical over 8 bases. The CDR3 runs to 15 residues. With 5 bases clipped from V and 2 bases from J, the junction kept 8 bases outside the gene matches. Germline V gene data show CDR1 as SEHNR and CDR2 as FQNEAQ (reference sequence). The CDR3 nucleotides read TGTGCCAGCAGCATTAGACAGGGGCGTACCTACGAGCAGTACTTC. Translating gives CASSIRQGRTYEQYF.

The J gene is TRBJ1-4, the V gene TRBV29-1; D gene unclear. The V and J ends lost 4 bases and 5 bases respectively, with 11 bases between them. Germline values: CDR1 SQVTM, CDR2 ANQGSEA. The CDR3 consists of 13 residues. For the CDR3, the DNA is TGCAGCGTTGGGCCGCAGCCAAATGAAAAACTGTTTTTT. It translates to CSVGPQPNEKLFF.